This entry concerns a single T cell receptor (beta chain). MiXCR, applied by TCRdb to the 5' RACE reads, yields one record per CDR3 protein. The data hold some 330,000 distinct CDR3 sequences, with around 21% observed a single time. This entry comes from a study of T-cell memory formation after mild COVID-19. The CDR3 has 15 residues. Unmatched junction bases numbered 4, after V lost 1 base and J lost 4 bases. Germline V CDR1 and CDR2: LGHDT, YNNKEL (reference sequence). The TCR comes from an adult woman who had mild COVID-19 (a few samples of this study predate the infection). Cell type and time point are not known. The rearrangement uses TRBV3-1 and TRBJ2-3; 8 nucleotides match TRBD2. The sequenced sample was PBMCs or a T cell subset sorted from them (not recorded which). The CDR3 protein is CASSQVGLGPDTQYF. CDR3 bases: TGTGCCAGCAGCCAAGTGGGACTAGGCCCAGATACGCAGTATTTT.